This T cell receptor beta chain was captured in a study of spatial heterogeneity in lung cancer. The wider study: There were consistently more beta-chain sequences detected than alpha-chain sequences.

Time point given: sample taken at primary tumor resection. Sequencing of whole RNA from tumor, nontumor lung or frozen PBMC involved no sorting. The CDR3 is 13 amino acids. Looked up from germline, CDR1 is KGHDR and CDR2 is SFDVKD. The junction had 5 bases not matched to a gene; V was cut back by 4 bases and J by 9 bases. Every cDNA TCR molecule received its own unique molecular identifier. TCRdb processed the 5' RACE reads anew with MiXCR; each CDR3 protein has one entry. The sample lists over 90,000 distinct CDR3 sequences, around 10% occurring once. J is TRBJ2-4 and V is TRBV24-1, with 7 bases identical to TRBD2. The sample was PBMCs, taken at surgery. The clonotype comes from a male donor with early-stage non-small cell lung cancer. CDR3 bases: TGTGCCACCAGTGAAGTGTGGGGGGGCATTCAGTACTTC. Translating gives CATSEVWGGIQYF.